The T cell receptor beta chain described here comes from a study of technical replicates of blood from a handful of donors. Libraries were prepared by immunoSEQ multiplex PCR; TCRdb keeps only in-frame clonotypes and omits some of them. This table has approximately 81,000 clones, around 95% appearing once. This CDR3 is built from 13 residues. V lost 4 bases and J 4 bases, leaving 10 bases between the germline ends. Germline V gene data show CDR1 as MDHEN and CDR2 as SYDVKM. This clonotype originated in a human donor in good health. Sequencing was carried out using T cells isolated from PBMCs. The chain links TRBV28 to TRBJ1-1; possibly TRBD1 for D (6 bases). In nucleotides, the CDR3 is TGTGCCAGCAGTTCTGGACAGTTCACTGAAGCTTTCTTT. Translating gives CASSSGQFTEAFF.